This T cell receptor beta chain is drawn from a study of T cells in Graves' hyperthyroidism and ophthalmopathy. A word on this clonotype: Antigen specificity is unknown.

Study conclusions and caveats: Peripheral blood also featured most of the thyroid clonotypes expanded above 0.001.

RNA transcripts were the template for amplifying TCR beta CDR3 regions. RT-PCR in the first round (using the HTBI primer set) targeted the TCR CDR3. One entry per CDR3 protein results from TCRdb running MiXCR on the multiplex PCR reads. Here the sample spans hundreds of thousands of distinct CDR3 sequences, 45% being singletons. Diagnoses were made from clinical symptoms, serum measures (thyroxine and TRAb), thyroid ultrasound and orbital computed tomography. The receptor comes from an adult man with Graves' disease, either hyperthyroidism or ophthalmopathy (not recorded which). The material sequenced was peripheral blood or thyroid tissue (not recorded which).

CDR3 bases: TGTGCCAGCAGAGATTGGGGCGGCACGGGACCCCAGCATTTT. This sequence encodes CASRDWGGTGPQHF. This chain links TRBV2 with TRBJ1-5; D is possibly TRBD1 (5 bases). Germline-derived CDR1 and CDR2 are SNHLY and FYNNEI. V was pared by 6 bases and J by 10 bases, with 19 bases between. CDR3 size: 14 residues.